Listed below are T cell receptor beta chains from one sample, sequenced in a study of shared T cell receptors in the human thymus. Data came from immunoSEQ multiplex PCR; TCRdb stores just in-frame clones and leaves some out. The sample lists a few hundred thousand clones, roughly 94% occurring once. The sequenced sample was thymocytes. The receptors originated from a human donor. CDR3s include the opening cysteine and the closing phenylalanine or tryptophan. D genes are given only for firm matches. Clone size appears in some rows only: once, few, many, or a class for an expanded clone.

size	V	J	D	CDR3	DNA
.	TRBV27	TRBJ2-1	.	CATLPSGPYNEQFF	TGTGCCACGTTACCAAGCGGGCCCTACAATGAGCAGTTCTTC
.	TRBV7-9	TRBJ2-3	.	CASSSTGSADTQYF	TGTGCCAGCAGCTCAACAGGTTCGGCAGATACGCAGTATTTT
.	TRBV11-2	TRBJ2-1	.	CASSLENPRGGNEQFF	TGTGCCAGCAGCTTAGAGAATCCTAGGGGGGGAAATGAGCAGTTCTTC
once	TRBV27	TRBJ2-1	.	CASSPLGRNSYNEQFF	TGTGCCAGCAGCCCCCTCGGACGGAACTCCTACAATGAGCAGTTCTTC
.	TRBV28	TRBJ1-2	TRBD1	CASSPKDRGQGPNYGYTF	TGTGCCAGCAGTCCGAAAGACCGGGGACAGGGTCCAAACTATGGCTACACCTTC
once	TRBV10-3	TRBJ2-5	TRBD1	CAIRTGPGTGQETQYF	TGTGCCATCCGAACTGGCCCCGGGACAGGGCAAGAGACCCAGTACTTC
.	TRBV28	TRBJ1-2	.	CASSSRREPNYGYTF	TGTGCCAGCAGTTCCCGGAGGGAACCTAACTATGGCTACACCTTC
once	TRBV15	TRBJ1-1	TRBD1	CATSRERTGVNTEAFF	TGTGCCACCAGCAGAGAGAGGACAGGGGTGAACACTGAAGCTTTCTTT
.	TRBV7-9	TRBJ1-2	.	CASSPLRGVERVWGYTF	TGTGCCAGCAGCCCCCTCAGGGGAGTAGAAAGGGTATGGGGCTACACCTTC
once	TRBV30	TRBJ2-3	.	CAWRVLRGGGDTQYF	TGTGCCTGGAGGGTTCTTCGGGGCGGAGGAGATACGCAGTATTTT
once	TRBV5-8	TRBJ2-3	TRBD1	CASSLISRDRGLNTQYF	TGTGCCAGCAGCTTGATCTCTCGAGACAGGGGGCTAAATACGCAGTATTTT
.	TRBV28	TRBJ1-4	.	CASRPTWTAFEGLFF	TGTGCCAGCAGGCCTACCTGGACGGCATTTGAGGGACTGTTTTTT
.	TRBV7-9	TRBJ2-1	TRBD2	CASSLLAGSYNEQFF	TGTGCCAGCAGCTTACTAGCGGGCTCCTACAATGAGCAGTTCTTC
few	TRBV5-1	TRBJ1-2	TRBD1	CASSPDRGSADYGYTF	TGCGCCAGCAGCCCTGACAGGGGTTCGGCAGACTATGGCTACACCTTC
.	TRBV30	TRBJ1-2	TRBD1	CAWQTVRGGYTF	TGTGCCTGGCAGACTGTCAGGGGGGGCTACACCTTC
.	TRBV2	TRBJ2-5	TRBD2	CASSEEEREAGETQYF	TGTGCCAGCAGTGAAGAGGAGCGGGAGGCGGGGGAGACCCAGTACTTC
.	TRBV5-1	TRBJ1-2	.	CASSLAARGDDGYTF	TGCGCCAGCAGCTTGGCCGCAAGAGGGGACGATGGCTACACCTTC
.	TRBV19	TRBJ2-3	.	CASSPRRTDTQYF	TGTGCCAGTAGTCCCAGACGCACAGATACGCAGTATTTT
.	TRBV4-3	TRBJ2-1	.	CASSQDDPLRRQTSYNEQFF	TGCGCCAGCAGCCAGGATGACCCATTGCGCAGACAAACCTCCTACAATGAGCAGTTCTTC
.	TRBV28	TRBJ2-2	.	CASSFGGELFF	TGTGCCAGCAGTTTTGGCGGGGAGCTGTTTTTT
.	TRBV28	TRBJ1-4	TRBD1	CASSSGDRGLTNEKLFF	TGTGCCAGCAGTTCCGGGGACAGGGGGCTCACTAATGAAAAACTGTTTTTT
.	TRBV27	TRBJ1-2	.	CASSPSGRHGYTF	TGTGCCAGCAGTCCCTCCGGACGGCATGGCTACACCTTC
.	TRBV28	TRBJ2-1	TRBD2	CASSRGLAGSYNEQFF	TGTGCCAGCAGTCGAGGACTAGCGGGTTCCTACAATGAGCAGTTCTTC
.	TRBV11-3	TRBJ1-4	TRBD1	CASSPGQGITNEKLFF	TGTGCCAGCAGCCCAGGACAGGGGATAACTAATGAAAAACTGTTTTTT
.	TRBV27	TRBJ2-7	.	CASSPPNRVSYEQYF	TGTGCCAGCAGCCCCCCAAACAGGGTATCCTACGAGCAGTACTTC
.	TRBV6-4	TRBJ2-3	.	CASSIGGFADTQYF	TGTGCCAGCAGTATCGGGGGCTTCGCAGATACGCAGTATTTT
.	TRBV28	TRBJ2-5	TRBD1	CASSLWDLQGVVYETQYF	TGTGCCAGCAGTTTATGGGACCTACAGGGGGTTGTTTACGAGACCCAGTACTTC
.	TRBV28	TRBJ1-2	.	CASSRKQRVNYGYTF	TGTGCCAGCAGTAGAAAACAGAGAGTTAACTATGGCTACACCTTC
.	TRBV10-2	TRBJ2-7	TRBD2	CASSAPGLAGVGEQYF	TGCGCCAGCAGTGCCCCTGGACTAGCGGGAGTCGGAGAGCAGTACTTC
.	TRBV4-3	TRBJ1-1	.	CASSQARGVNTEAFF	TGCGCCAGCAGCCAAGCCAGGGGCGTGAACACTGAAGCTTTCTTT
.	TRBV7-9	TRBJ2-1	.	CASSLVSRNEQFF	TGTGCCAGCAGCTTAGTTTCGAGGAATGAGCAGTTCTTC
.	TRBV10-3	TRBJ2-2	.	CAINGLSGDTGELFF	TGTGCCATCAATGGACTGTCCGGGGACACCGGGGAGCTGTTTTTT
.	TRBV9	TRBJ1-2	TRBD1	CASSDRQGHGYTF	TGTGCCAGCAGCGATCGACAGGGTCACGGCTACACCTTC
.	TRBV28	TRBJ1-2	.	CASSVQIYGYTF	TGTGCCAGCAGCGTCCAGATCTATGGCTACACCTTC
.	TRBV15	TRBJ1-1	.	CATSGNTTGWSIEAFF	TGTGCCACCAGCGGGAATACTACAGGGTGGAGCATTGAAGCTTTCTTT
.	TRBV5-6	TRBJ2-5	.	CASSLANRLIETQYF	TGTGCCAGCAGCTTGGCCAACAGGCTAATAGAGACCCAGTACTTC
.	TRBV5-1	TRBJ2-7	.	CASSEQYF	TGCGCCAGCAGCGAGCAGTACTTC
.	TRBV6-4	TRBJ2-1	TRBD2	CASRGGENGNEQFF	TGTGCCAGCCGGGGGGGGGAGAATGGCAATGAGCAGTTCTTC
.	TRBV5-6	TRBJ2-3	TRBD1	CASSCRTGPPSTDTQYF	TGTGCCAGCAGCTGCCGGACAGGGCCTCCTAGCACAGATACGCAGTATTTT
.	TRBV7-2	TRBJ2-1	TRBD2	CASSLYPSGRASSYNEQFF	TGTGCCAGCAGCTTATACCCTAGCGGGAGGGCCAGCTCCTACAATGAGCAGTTCTTC
.	TRBV7-8	TRBJ1-2	TRBD1	CASSLGRQGEDYGYTF	TGTGCCAGCAGCTTAGGAAGGCAGGGGGAGGACTATGGCTACACCTTC
.	TRBV11-1	TRBJ2-1	.	CASSLDTGDYNEQFF	TGTGCCAGCAGCTTAGATACAGGAGATTACAATGAGCAGTTCTTC
.	TRBV11-1	TRBJ2-2	.	CASRRGTGELFF	TGTGCCAGCCGTCGGGGAACCGGGGAGCTGTTTTTT